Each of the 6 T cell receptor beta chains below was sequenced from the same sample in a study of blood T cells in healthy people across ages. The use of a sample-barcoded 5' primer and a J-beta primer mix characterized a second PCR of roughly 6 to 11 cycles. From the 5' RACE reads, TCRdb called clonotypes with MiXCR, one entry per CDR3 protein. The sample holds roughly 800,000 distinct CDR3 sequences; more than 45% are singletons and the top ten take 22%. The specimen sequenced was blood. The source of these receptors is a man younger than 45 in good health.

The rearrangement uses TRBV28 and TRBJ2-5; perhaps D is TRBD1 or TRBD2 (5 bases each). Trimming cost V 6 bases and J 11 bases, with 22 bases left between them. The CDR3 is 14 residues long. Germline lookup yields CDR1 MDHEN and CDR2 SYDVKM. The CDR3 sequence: CASRVYGDGNEQYF. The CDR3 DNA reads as TGTGCCAGCAGAGTATATGGGGACGGCAATGAGCAGTACTTC.

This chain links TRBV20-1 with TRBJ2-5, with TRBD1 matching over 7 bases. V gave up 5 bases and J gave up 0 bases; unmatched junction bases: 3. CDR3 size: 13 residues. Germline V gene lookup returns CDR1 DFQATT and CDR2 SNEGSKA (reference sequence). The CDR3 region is CSASGTDQETQYF. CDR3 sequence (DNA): TGCAGTGCTTCCGGGACAGACCAAGAGACCCAGTACTTC.

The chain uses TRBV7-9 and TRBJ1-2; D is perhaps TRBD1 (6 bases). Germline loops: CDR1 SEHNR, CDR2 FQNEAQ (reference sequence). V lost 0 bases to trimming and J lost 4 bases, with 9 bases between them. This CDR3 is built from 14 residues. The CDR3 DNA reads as TGTGCCAGCAGCTTAGCTGGGGGGGCCTATGGCTACACCTTC. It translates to CASSLAGGAYGYTF.

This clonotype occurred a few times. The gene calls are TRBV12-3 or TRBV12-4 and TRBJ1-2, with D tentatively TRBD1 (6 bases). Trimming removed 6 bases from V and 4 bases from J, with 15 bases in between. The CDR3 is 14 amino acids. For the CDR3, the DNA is TGTGCCAGCAGCCTCACAGGGTTCGGCTATGGCTACACCTTC. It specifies CASSLTGFGYGYTF.

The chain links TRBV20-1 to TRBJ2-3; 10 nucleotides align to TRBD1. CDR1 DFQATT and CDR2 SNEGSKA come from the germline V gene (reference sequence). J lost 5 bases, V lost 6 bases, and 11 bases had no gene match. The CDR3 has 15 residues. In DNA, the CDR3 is TGCAGTGCCCAGAACCGGGACAGGGGTAAAGATACGCAGTATTTT. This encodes CSAQNRDRGKDTQYF.

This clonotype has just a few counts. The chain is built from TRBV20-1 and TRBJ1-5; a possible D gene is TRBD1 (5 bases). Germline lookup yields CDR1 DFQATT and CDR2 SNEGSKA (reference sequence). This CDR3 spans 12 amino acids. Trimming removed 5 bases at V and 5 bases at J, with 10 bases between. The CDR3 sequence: CSALGGDQPQHF. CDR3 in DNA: TGCAGTGCTCTGGGGGGGGATCAGCCCCAGCATTTT.